These 10 T cell receptor beta chains share one sample of origin, sequenced in a study of blood T cell repertoires in COVID-19. Generated by immunoSEQ multiplex PCR, the TCRdb table keeps only in-frame clones and is missing some. The table includes around 190,000 clones, 88% detected once. Sample: PBMCs or T cells enriched from blood (not recorded which). The receptors here all came from a woman aged 18-29 years who had recovered from COVID-19.

The chain combines TRBV6-4 with TRBJ2-3, with D perhaps matching TRBD1 (5 bases). Germline lookup yields CDR1 MRHNA and CDR2 SNTAGT. The CDR3 is 16 residues long. The ends were cut back, 0 bases at V and 0 bases at J, with 10 bases in the middle. CDR3 bases: TGTGCCAGCAGTGACTCATCGCAGGGCAGCACAGATACGCAGTATTTT. As protein: CASSDSSQGSTDTQYF.

A few counts support this clone. The chain employs TRBV4-2 and TRBJ2-3; a possible D gene is TRBD1 (6 bases). Germline lookup yields CDR1 LGHNA and CDR2 YNFKEQ. The CDR3 is 14 amino acids. Between the trimmed V and J ends, which lost 3 bases and 6 bases, there was a span of 13 bases. The CDR3 spells CASSQRQGPDTQYF. CDR3 sequence (DNA): TGTGCCAGCAGCCAGAGGCAGGGGCCGGATACGCAGTATTTT.

The DNA of the CDR3 is TGTGCCAGTAGTATCAACAGGGGCAATTCACCCCTCCACTTT. The encoded protein is CASSINRGNSPLHF. The V call is TRBV19, the J call TRBJ1-6; 7 nucleotides align to TRBD1. V trimming: 3 bases; J trimming: 7 bases; junction bases outside the gene matches: 3. Germline CDR1 reads LNHDA; CDR2 reads SQIVND (reference sequence). The CDR3 covers 14 residues.

The CDR3 is CATVLRGMNTEAFF. In nucleotides, the CDR3 is TGTGCCACCGTACTAAGGGGCATGAACACTGAAGCTTTCTTT. The chain recombines TRBV2 with TRBJ1-1, with D possibly matching TRBD1 (5 bases). Germline values: CDR1 SNHLY, CDR2 FYNNEI. Trimming took off 10 bases at V and 0 bases at J, with 15 bases between the two ends. This CDR3 is 14 amino acids long.

The J gene is TRBJ1-2, the V gene TRBV28, with D tentatively TRBD1 (6 bases). CDR3 size: 17 residues. CDR1 MDHEN and CDR2 SYDVKM come from the germline V gene. V was cut by 4 bases and J by 0 bases, with 18 bases left in between. This chain's CDR3 is CASSSYTPTGTNYGYTF. The CDR3 DNA sequence: TGTGCCAGCAGTTCCTACACCCCGACAGGAACTAACTATGGCTACACCTTC.

The V call is TRBV28, the J call TRBJ2-7, with TRBD1 matching 9 bases. Germline trimming cut 5 bases from V and 3 bases from J; bases unmatched to any gene: 5. There are 14 residues in the CDR3. Germline CDR1 MDHEN, CDR2 SYDVKM. The CDR3 nucleotides are TGTGCCAGCAGTACGGGACAGGGTATCTACGAGCAGTACTTC. Translation: CASSTGQGIYEQYF.

V and J are TRBV30 and TRBJ1-4; 7 bases are shared with TRBD1. The junction had 8 bases not matched to a gene; V was cut back by 2 bases and J by 8 bases. Germline lookup yields CDR1 GTSNPN and CDR2 SVGIG (reference sequence). This CDR3 spans 14 amino acids. The CDR3 loop reads CAWSTTGAGEKLFF. The CDR3 DNA reads as TGTGCCTGGAGTACAACAGGGGCTGGGGAAAAACTGTTTTTT.

The chain recombines TRBV6-5 with TRBJ1-4; D possibly corresponds to TRBD1 (5 bases). The V gene's germline CDR1 is MNHEY and CDR2 SVGAGI. Trimming removed 6 bases from V and 5 bases from J, with 13 bases in between. CDR3 size: 14 residues. CDR3 loop: CASRRGPDNEKLFF. In nucleotides, the CDR3 is TGTGCCAGCAGGCGGGGCCCGGACAATGAAAAACTGTTTTTT.

The chain employs TRBV19 and TRBJ1-1; D unclear. Trimming left V 3 bases short and J 2 bases short, with 7 bases between. CDR1 and CDR2 from the germline V gene are LNHDA and SQIVND (reference sequence). The CDR3 runs to 13 residues. For the CDR3, the DNA is TGTGCCAGTAGTATCATGCGTAACACTGAAGCTTTCTTT. This gives the protein CASSIMRNTEAFF.

The chain couples TRBV4-1 to TRBJ1-1; unclear D gene. The V end was cut by 1 base, the J end by 4 bases, with 13 bases between. The CDR3 is 15 residues long. From germline, CDR1 is MGHRA and CDR2 YSYEKL. This chain's CDR3 is CASSQVRGLVTEAFF. The DNA for the CDR3 is TGCGCCAGCAGCCAAGTACGAGGGCTGGTCACTGAAGCTTTCTTT.